This is a list of T cell receptor beta chains from one sample in a study of T cell responses to AZD1222 COVID-19 vaccine. Method: immunoSEQ multiplex PCR; TCRdb's copy keeps in-frame clones and lacks some. The sample lists 160,000 or so clones; 92% were seen once. The starting material was peripheral blood, obtained 28 days after the second AZD1222 dose. The receptor source for this set is an adult who received the AZD1222 COVID-19 vaccine. Both conserved end residues are part of each CDR3. The order of the fields is J gene, V gene, clone size, D gene, CDR3 protein, CDR3 DNA. A D gene is named only where the DNA matches it firmly. Clone sizes are given selectively: once, few, many, or a class where the clone is expanded.

J: TRBJ1-6
V: TRBV27
size: .
D: .
CDR3: CASSFSLLAGISSPLHF
DNA: TGTGCCAGCAGTTTTTCCTTACTCGCGGGGATCAGCTCACCCCTCCACTTT

J: TRBJ2-7
V: TRBV7-8
size: .
D: .
CDR3: CASSLAPGFYEQYF
DNA: TGTGCCAGCAGCTTAGCGCCAGGATTCTACGAGCAGTACTTC

J: TRBJ1-5
V: TRBV7-2
size: once
D: TRBD1
CDR3: CASSLRDSGQPQHF
DNA: TGTGCCAGCAGCCTCCGGGACAGTGGTCAGCCCCAGCATTTT

J: TRBJ2-7
V: TRBV13
size: few
D: TRBD1
CDR3: CASSRPRDRGQVQYF
DNA: TGTGCCAGCAGCCGTCCCCGGGACAGGGGGCAGGTGCAGTACTTC

J: TRBJ1-2
V: TRBV4-2
size: .
D: .
CDR3: CASSHVERTNYGYTF
DNA: TGTGCCAGCAGCCATGTCGAGAGGACTAACTATGGCTACACCTTC

J: TRBJ1-2
V: TRBV5-1
size: .
D: .
CDR3: CASSLTDYGYTF
DNA: TGCGCCAGCAGCTTGACCGACTATGGCTACACCTTC

J: TRBJ1-6
V: TRBV6-6
size: .
D: .
CDR3: CASSHGQNNSPLHF
DNA: TGTGCCAGCAGTCACGGACAGAATAATTCACCCCTCCACTTT

J: TRBJ1-1
V: TRBV3-1/TRBV3-2
size: .
D: .
CDR3: CASSQALNTEAFF
DNA: TGTGCCAGCAGCCAGGCACTGAACACTGAAGCTTTCTTT

J: TRBJ1-2
V: TRBV12-3/TRBV12-4
size: .
D: .
CDR3: CASSFAYGYTF
DNA: TGTGCCAGCAGTTTTGCCTATGGCTACACCTTC

J: TRBJ1-4
V: TRBV6-5
size: few
D: .
CDR3: CASSLGPGGNEKLFF
DNA: TGTGCCAGCAGCCTTGGCCCGGGGGGCAATGAAAAACTGTTTTTT

J: TRBJ2-1
V: TRBV2
size: .
D: TRBD2
CDR3: CASSEAAASGGTYLYNEQFF
DNA: TGTGCCAGCAGTGAAGCCGCGGCTAGCGGGGGGACCTACCTCTACAATGAGCAGTTCTTC

J: TRBJ2-7
V: TRBV5-5
size: .
D: .
CDR3: CASSRAGHPYEQYF
DNA: TGTGCCAGCAGTCGTGCGGGACACCCCTACGAGCAGTACTTC

J: TRBJ1-1
V: TRBV7-9
size: .
D: .
CDR3: CASSSGGGREAFF
DNA: TGTGCCAGCAGCTCGGGGGGAGGACGGGAAGCTTTCTTT

J: TRBJ2-2
V: TRBV6-1
size: .
D: .
CDR3: CASSVGRADLNTGELFF
DNA: TGTGCCAGCAGTGTAGGCAGGGCCGACCTGAACACCGGGGAGCTGTTTTTT

J: TRBJ2-2
V: TRBV7-6
size: .
D: .
CDR3: CASRPGNSGAGELFF
DNA: TGTGCCAGCAGACCGGGGAATTCGGGCGCCGGGGAGCTGTTTTTT

J: TRBJ1-6
V: TRBV7-8
size: .
D: .
CDR3: CASSSQPRVVDSPLHF
DNA: TGTGCCAGCAGTTCACAACCGAGGGTCGTGGATTCACCCCTCCACTTT

J: TRBJ2-7
V: TRBV11-2
size: .
D: TRBD1
CDR3: CASSFRGLNEQYF
DNA: TGTGCCAGCAGCTTCAGGGGGCTCAACGAGCAGTACTTC

J: TRBJ2-7
V: TRBV9
size: .
D: .
CDR3: CASSVGGKSSYEQYF
DNA: TGTGCCAGCAGCGTAGGGGGGAAAAGCTCCTACGAGCAGTACTTC

J: TRBJ1-1
V: TRBV3-1/TRBV3-2
size: .
D: .
CDR3: CASSQSAGLSEAFF
DNA: TGTGCCAGCAGCCAAAGTGCAGGCTTAAGTGAAGCTTTCTTT

J: TRBJ1-4
V: TRBV4-1
size: .
D: TRBD1
CDR3: CASSQPWDRGVGEKLFF
DNA: TGCGCCAGCAGCCAACCCTGGGACAGGGGGGTTGGTGAAAAACTGTTTTTT

J: TRBJ1-5
V: TRBV10-3
size: .
D: TRBD1
CDR3: CAISLGQGPNQPQHF
DNA: TGTGCCATCAGTCTGGGACAGGGGCCCAATCAGCCCCAGCATTTT

J: TRBJ1-5
V: TRBV2
size: .
D: .
CDR3: CASSERGNQPQHF
DNA: TGTGCCAGCAGTGAGAGGGGCAATCAGCCCCAGCATTTT

J: TRBJ2-3
V: TRBV5-1
size: once
D: .
CDR3: CASSAHREDTQYF
DNA: TGCGCCAGCAGCGCCCACAGGGAGGATACGCAGTATTTT

J: TRBJ1-5
V: TRBV6-6
size: .
D: .
CDR3: CASSYSQMEPQHF
DNA: TGTGCCAGCAGTTACTCCCAGATGGAGCCCCAGCATTTT

J: TRBJ1-2
V: TRBV5-6
size: .
D: .
CDR3: CASSLYGGTNNYGYTF
DNA: TGTGCCAGCAGCTTGTATGGAGGCACCAATAACTATGGCTACACCTTC

J: TRBJ1-1
V: TRBV6-2/TRBV6-3
size: .
D: .
CDR3: CASSPALGATEAFF
DNA: TGTGCCAGCAGTCCCGCGTTGGGGGCCACTGAAGCTTTCTTT

J: TRBJ1-4
V: TRBV6-6
size: .
D: .
CDR3: CASSYGLGATNEKLFF
DNA: TGTGCCAGCAGTTACGGTTTGGGTGCAACTAATGAAAAACTGTTTTTT

J: TRBJ1-2
V: TRBV10-3
size: .
D: TRBD1
CDR3: CAISDHPGGNYGYTF
DNA: TGTGCCATCAGTGACCACCCAGGGGGAAACTATGGCTACACCTTC

J: TRBJ2-1
V: TRBV27
size: .
D: .
CDR3: CASAGSNNEQFF
DNA: TGTGCCAGCGCGGGCAGTAACAATGAGCAGTTCTTC

J: TRBJ1-6
V: TRBV3-1/TRBV3-2
size: .
D: TRBD1
CDR3: CASSYRLTGDNSPLHF
DNA: TGTGCCAGCAGCTATCGGTTGACAGGGGATAATTCACCCCTCCACTTT

J: TRBJ2-7
V: TRBV5-1
size: .
D: .
CDR3: CASSWQGRNPYEQYF
DNA: TGCGCCAGCAGCTGGCAGGGGCGGAACCCCTACGAGCAGTACTTC

J: TRBJ1-5
V: TRBV7-9
size: few
D: .
CDR3: CASSLVGGNQPQHF
DNA: TGTGCCAGCAGCTTAGTAGGAGGCAATCAGCCCCAGCATTTT

J: TRBJ1-2
V: TRBV27
size: once
D: .
CDR3: CASSIQGRGGYTF
DNA: TGTGCCAGCAGTATTCAAGGGCGCGGTGGCTACACCTTC

J: TRBJ1-2
V: TRBV19
size: .
D: .
CDR3: CASSIAAQDYTF
DNA: TGTGCCAGTAGTATAGCGGCGCAGGACTACACCTTC

J: TRBJ1-2
V: TRBV9
size: .
D: .
CDR3: CASSVAHGGNGYTF
DNA: TGTGCCAGCAGCGTAGCCCACGGCGGAAATGGCTACACCTTC

J: TRBJ1-5
V: TRBV11-2
size: .
D: .
CDR3: CASSKTGLGNQPQHF
DNA: TGTGCCAGCAGCAAAACAGGGTTAGGCAATCAGCCCCAGCATTTT

J: TRBJ1-1
V: TRBV6-6
size: once
D: .
CDR3: CASSYSGGNTEAFF
DNA: TGTGCCAGCAGTTACTCCGGCGGGAACACTGAAGCTTTCTTT

J: TRBJ1-1
V: TRBV4-1
size: .
D: TRBD1
CDR3: CASSLEGANTEAFF
DNA: TGCGCCAGCAGCCTCGAGGGGGCGAACACTGAAGCTTTCTTT

J: TRBJ2-1
V: TRBV20-1
size: .
D: TRBD2
CDR3: CSASGLADYNEQFF
DNA: TGCAGTGCTAGTGGGCTAGCGGACTACAATGAGCAGTTCTTC

J: TRBJ2-7
V: TRBV13
size: .
D: .
CDR3: CASSLGGRPGYEQYF
DNA: TGTGCCAGCAGCTTAGGGGGCCGTCCAGGTTACGAGCAGTACTTC

J: TRBJ1-1
V: TRBV9
size: .
D: .
CDR3: CASSVRPSDTEAFF
DNA: TGTGCCAGCAGCGTTCGACCCAGCGACACTGAAGCTTTCTTT

J: TRBJ2-2
V: TRBV12-3/TRBV12-4
size: .
D: .
CDR3: CASGPWRTDGLFF
DNA: TGTGCCAGCGGTCCCTGGCGAACGGACGGGCTGTTTTTT

J: TRBJ1-1
V: TRBV6-4
size: .
D: .
CDR3: CASMNGGIAFF
DNA: TGTGCCAGCATGAACGGTGGAATAGCTTTCTTT

J: TRBJ1-2
V: TRBV12-3/TRBV12-4
size: once
D: .
CDR3: CASSLPGRDGYTF
DNA: TGTGCCAGCAGTTTACCAGGGCGGGATGGCTACACCTTC

J: TRBJ2-5
V: TRBV30
size: .
D: .
CDR3: CAWSGGGAETQYF
DNA: TGTGCCTGGAGTGGGGGGGGCGCGGAGACCCAGTACTTC

J: TRBJ1-3
V: TRBV12-2
size: .
D: .
CDR3: CASRLGASGEENTIYF
DNA: TGTGCAAGTCGCTTAGGAGCGTCAGGGGAGGAAAACACCATATATTTT

J: TRBJ1-1
V: TRBV5-4
size: .
D: TRBD1
CDR3: CASSQTGGGSEAFF
DNA: TGTGCCAGCAGCCAAACAGGGGGTGGGTCTGAAGCTTTCTTT

J: TRBJ1-6
V: TRBV6-6
size: .
D: .
CDR3: CASSYTRSNSPLHF
DNA: TGTGCCAGCAGTTACACAAGGAGTAATTCACCCCTCCACTTT

J: TRBJ1-3
V: TRBV7-9
size: .
D: .
CDR3: CASSSTQGPISGNTIYF
DNA: TGTGCCAGCAGCTCAACACAGGGCCCCATCTCTGGAAACACCATATATTTT

J: TRBJ1-1
V: TRBV11-1
size: .
D: .
CDR3: CASSFAGDTEAFF
DNA: TGTGCCAGCAGCTTCGCGGGGGACACTGAAGCTTTCTTT

J: TRBJ1-5
V: TRBV6-1
size: .
D: .
CDR3: CASSGRDGDYSNQPQHF
DNA: TGTGCCAGCAGTGGCAGGGATGGGGACTATAGCAATCAGCCCCAGCATTTT

J: TRBJ1-1
V: TRBV6-1
size: once
D: .
CDR3: CASSELGLRTEAFF
DNA: TGTGCCAGCAGTGAATTGGGCCTGCGGACTGAAGCTTTCTTT

J: TRBJ2-5
V: TRBV5-1
size: .
D: .
CDR3: CASSLRGETQYF
DNA: TGCGCCAGCAGCTTGCGCGGGGAGACCCAGTACTTC

J: TRBJ2-7
V: TRBV11-3
size: .
D: TRBD1
CDR3: CASSPGTGEDEQYF
DNA: TGTGCCAGCAGCCCCGGGACAGGGGAGGACGAGCAGTACTTC

J: TRBJ2-1
V: TRBV29-1
size: .
D: TRBD1
CDR3: CSADRWTGYNEQFF
DNA: TGCAGCGCCGACCGGTGGACAGGCTACAATGAGCAGTTCTTC